This T cell receptor (beta chain) was identified in a study of blood T cell repertoires in COVID-19. In terms of age and location, participants ranged from roughly 18 to 95 years and lived in approximately 24 US areas. Cohorts were determined from participant-reported clinical history. Per the original methods: Reference gene primers were amplified, and this amplification served to estimate nucleated cell counts. TCRdb keeps only in-frame clones here, not all; method: immunoSEQ multiplex PCR. V, J and clone size are taken as reported in that table, and D and trimming were inferred from the DNA itself. The sample holds 310,000 or so clones; roughly 87% are singletons and the top ten take about 9.8%. Per germline, CDR1 SGHTA and CDR2 FQGNSA. V lost 3 bases to trimming and J lost 7 bases, with 19 bases between them. This CDR3 comprises 17 residues.

The receptor was isolated from a woman aged 18-29 years who had recovered from COVID-19. The J gene is TRBJ1-6, the V gene TRBV7-2; D possibly corresponds to TRBD1 (6 bases). Material: PBMCs or T cells enriched from blood (not recorded which). CDR3 in DNA: TGTGCCAGCAGCTTGGGATACAGGGTTAGGGGGAATTCACCCCTCCACTTT. Its protein is CASSLGYRVRGNSPLHF.